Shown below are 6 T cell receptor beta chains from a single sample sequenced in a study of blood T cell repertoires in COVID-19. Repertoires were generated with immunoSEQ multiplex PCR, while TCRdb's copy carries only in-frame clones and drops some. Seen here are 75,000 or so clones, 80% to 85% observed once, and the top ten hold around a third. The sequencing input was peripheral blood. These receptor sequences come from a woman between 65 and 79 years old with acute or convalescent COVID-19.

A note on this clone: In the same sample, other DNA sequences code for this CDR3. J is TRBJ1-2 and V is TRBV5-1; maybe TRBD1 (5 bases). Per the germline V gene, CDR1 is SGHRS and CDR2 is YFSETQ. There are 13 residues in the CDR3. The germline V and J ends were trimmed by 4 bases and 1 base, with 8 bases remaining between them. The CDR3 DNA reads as TGCGCCAGCAGCCTCGACAGTAACTATGGCTACACCTTC. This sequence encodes CASSLDSNYGYTF.

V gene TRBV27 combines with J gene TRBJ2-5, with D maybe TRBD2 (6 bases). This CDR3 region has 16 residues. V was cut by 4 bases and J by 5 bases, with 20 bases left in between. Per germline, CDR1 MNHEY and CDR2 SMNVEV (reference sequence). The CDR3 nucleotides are TGTGCCAGCAGTTCCAGAGGTGGGACGGGGAGGGAGACCCAGTACTTC. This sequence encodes CASSSRGGTGRETQYF.

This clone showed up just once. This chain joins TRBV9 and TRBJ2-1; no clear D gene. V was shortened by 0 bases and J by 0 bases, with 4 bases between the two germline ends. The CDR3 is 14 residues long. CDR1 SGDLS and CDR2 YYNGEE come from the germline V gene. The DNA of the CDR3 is TGTGCCAGCAGCGTAGTATCCTCCTACAATGAGCAGTTCTTC. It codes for CASSVVSSYNEQFF. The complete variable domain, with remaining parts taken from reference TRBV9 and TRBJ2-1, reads DSGVTQTPKHLITATGQRVTLRCSPRSGDLSVYWYQQSLDQGLQFLIQYYNGEERAKGNILERFSAQQFPDLHSELNLSSLELGDSALYFCASSVVSSYNEQFFGPGTRLTVL.

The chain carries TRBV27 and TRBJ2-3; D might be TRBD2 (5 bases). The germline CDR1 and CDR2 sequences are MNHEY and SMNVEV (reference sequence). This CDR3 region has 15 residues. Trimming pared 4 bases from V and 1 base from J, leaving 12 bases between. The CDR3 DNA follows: TGTGCCAGCAGTTCCCCCAGCGGCGGCACAGATACGCAGTATTTT. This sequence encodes CASSSPSGGTDTQYF.

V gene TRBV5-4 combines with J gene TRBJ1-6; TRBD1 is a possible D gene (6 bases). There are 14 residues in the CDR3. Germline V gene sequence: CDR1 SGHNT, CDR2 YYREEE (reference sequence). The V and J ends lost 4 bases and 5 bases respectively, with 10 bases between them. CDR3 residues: CASSIDRNNSPLHF. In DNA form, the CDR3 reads TGTGCCAGCAGCATCGACAGGAATAATTCACCCCTCCACTTT.

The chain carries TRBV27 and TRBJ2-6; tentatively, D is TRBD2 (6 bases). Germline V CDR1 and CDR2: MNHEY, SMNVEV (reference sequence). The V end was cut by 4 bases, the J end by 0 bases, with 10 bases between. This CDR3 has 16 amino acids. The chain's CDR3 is CASSSMGGSGANVLTF. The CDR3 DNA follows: TGTGCCAGCAGTTCGATGGGGGGCTCTGGGGCCAACGTCCTGACTTTC.